These 2 T cell receptor beta chains were all obtained from the same sample, sequenced in a study of shared clonotypes between healthy human individuals. CD8 cells classed as naive were CD45RO-negative and positively selected for CCR7, excluding terminally differentiated effector memory CD45RA+ cells. Produced via immunoSEQ multiplex PCR; TCRdb's table is partial and in-frame only. The table shows around 1.9 million clones, with about 93% occurring only once. Sequenced material: naive CD8+ T cells from PBMCs. Receptor source: a man between 18 and 35 years old in good health. Some clones in this sample may be carry-over from other donors' samples.

The V gene is TRBV9, the J gene TRBJ1-3; D unclear. The germline V gene encodes CDR1 SGDLS and CDR2 YYNGEE. This CDR3 comprises 11 residues. V lost 4 bases and J lost 4, with 3 bases in between. CDR3 residues: CASSWGNTIYF. The CDR3 region has the DNA TGTGCCAGCAGCTGGGGAAACACCATATATTTT.

The chain links TRBV25-1 to TRBJ1-2; a possible D gene is TRBD1 (5 bases). The CDR3 consists of 12 residues. Germline V gene lookup returns CDR1 MGHDK and CDR2 SYGVNS. Trimming stripped 5 bases from V and 7 bases from J, with 11 bases between. The CDR3, as DNA: TGTGCCAGCAGTACAGGCGGTATTGGCTACACCTTC. It is translated as CASSTGGIGYTF.